This record looks at one TCR beta chain sequence and its context. The entry originates in a study of blood T cell repertoires in COVID-19. Study context: Spain, Italy and the United States supplied samples that represented acute and convalescent COVID-19.

Some clones are missing from TCRdb's copy, which holds only in-frame ones; the method was immunoSEQ multiplex PCR. The sample has 340,000 or so clones, around nine tenths seen once. This CDR3 is 15 amino acids long. V was pared by 5 bases and J by 6 bases, with 15 bases between. Germline V gene data show CDR1 as SGHRS and CDR2 as YFSETQ. The V call is TRBV5-1, the J call TRBJ1-6, with a possible D match to TRBD1 (5 bases). The TCR originated in a man aged 45-65 years with active or convalescent COVID-19. The sample comprised peripheral blood. The CDR3 region is CASSFGGTGNSPLHF. Written as DNA, the CDR3 is TGCGCCAGCAGTTTCGGAGGGACTGGTAATTCACCCCTCCACTTT. The variable domain in full, with the rest retrieved from reference TRBV5-1 and TRBJ1-6, is KAGVTQTPRYLIKTRGQQVTLSCSPISGHRSVSWYQQTPGQGLQFLFEYFSETQRNKGNFPGRFSGRQFSNSRSEMNVSTLELGDSALYLCASSFGGTGNSPLHFGNGTRLTVT.